This TCR beta chain was obtained from a study of response to subunit inactivated influenza vaccine. Study-level findings and limits: Each seasonal flu vaccination may recruit only limited new T cells, authors suggested.

This clonotype was seen a handful of times. The antigen is unknown. The CDR3 consists of 13 residues. V was clipped by 3 bases and J by 10 bases; unmatched bases: 3. The germline V gene has CDR1 MGHDK and CDR2 SYGVNS. TCRdb reprocessed the RT-PCR reads via MiXCR and lists one record per CDR3 protein. The sample holds 650,000 to 700,000 distinct CDR3 sequences, approximately 15% seen once. The sequence was collected from a middle-aged man who received an inactivated influenza vaccine. This specimen was PBMCs from blood, taken 11 to 12 days after vaccination. The V gene is TRBV25-1, the J gene TRBJ1-6, with 7 bases aligning to TRBD1. The CDR3 DNA reads TGTGCCAGCAGTGATTACAGGGGATCACCCCTCCACTTT. Its protein is CASSDYRGSPLHF. Supplemented by reference TRBV25-1 and TRBJ1-6, the full variable domain reads EADIYQTPRYLVIGTGKKITLECSQTMGHDKMYWYQQDPGMELHLIHYSYGVNSTEKGDLSSESTVSRIRTEHFPLTLESARPSHTSQYLCASSDYRGSPLHFGNGTRLTVT.